A single sample gave rise to the 9 T cell receptor beta chains below, sequenced in a study of T cell clones after liver transplantation. Sequenced by immunoSEQ multiplex PCR; TCRdb stores in-frame clones only, minus some. The sample lists 50,000 to 60,000 clones; about 70% were seen once. Sequencing was performed on CD4+ T cells from blood, taken at the 22-month timepoint. The source of these receptors is a human patient who received a liver transplant. The T cells may partly be graft donor cells.

This clone appeared a single time. The rearrangement joins TRBV5-1 to TRBJ1-2, with TRBD1 as a possible D gene (6 bases). The ends were cut back, 4 bases at V and 7 bases at J, with 17 bases in the middle. The CDR3 sequence is 14 residues long. CDR1 and CDR2 from the germline V gene are SGHRS and YFSETQ. CDR3 bases: TGCGCCAGCAGCCCTCGAGGGGGGGCTCGTGGCTACACCTTC. Its protein product is CASSPRGGARGYTF.

The rearrangement joins TRBV29-1 to TRBJ1-1; 9 bases fit TRBD1. After removal of 4 bases from V and 4 bases from J, the junction contained 7 bases not matched to a gene. The CDR3 covers 14 residues. The germline V gene encodes CDR1 SQVTM and CDR2 ANQGSEA. The CDR3 DNA follows: TGCAGCGTTGTACAGGGGGCAAGGGGCACTGAAGCTTTCTTT. It encodes CSVVQGARGTEAFF.

The V and J genes are TRBV7-9 and TRBJ1-6, with a tentative D call TRBD1 (6 bases). Germline loops: CDR1 SEHNR, CDR2 FQNEAQ (reference sequence). Trimming removed 1 base at V and 8 bases at J, with 12 bases between. The CDR3 length is 15 residues. CDR3 nucleotide sequence: TGTGCCAGCAGCTTAGAGGCAGGGGCATATTCACCCCTCCACTTT. Amino acid sequence: CASSLEAGAYSPLHF. Full variable domain (outside the CDR3, taken from reference TRBV7-9 and TRBJ1-6): DTGVSQNPRHKITKRGQNVTFRCDPISEHNRLYWYRQTLGQGPEFLTYFQNEAQLEKSRLLSDRFSAERPKGSFSTLEIQRTEQGDSAMYLCASSLEAGAYSPLHFGNGTRLTVT.

The rearrangement links TRBV7-2 to TRBJ1-5; D gene uncertain. V dropped 1 base and J dropped 3 bases, with 7 bases sitting between them. Per germline, CDR1 SGHTA and CDR2 FQGNSA. The CDR3 consists of 14 residues. CDR3 DNA sequence: TGTGCCAGCAGCTTAGTAGGTAACAATCAGCCCCAGCATTTT. This encodes CASSLVGNNQPQHF.

The chain recombines TRBV6-1 with TRBJ2-3; TRBD2 matches at 7 bases. The CDR3 loop spans 15 amino acids. CDR1 MNHNS and CDR2 SASEGT come from the germline V gene. Trimming took 2 bases from V and 2 from J; bases not matched to a gene: 4. This CDR3 is CASSESGATTDTQYF. The CDR3 region has the DNA TGTGCCAGCAGTGAAAGCGGGGCCACCACAGATACGCAGTATTTT.

This rearrangement joins TRBV2 to TRBJ1-1; 10 bases agree with TRBD1. Unmatched junction bases numbered 13, after V lost 6 bases and J lost 6 bases. This CDR3 has 16 amino acids. CDR1 is SNHLY and CDR2 is FYNNEI in the germline V gene. The CDR3 sequence: CASSAVPGQGQAEAFF. The DNA for the CDR3 is TGTGCCAGCAGCGCCGTCCCGGGACAGGGGCAAGCTGAAGCTTTCTTT.

The gene calls are TRBV2 and TRBJ1-4; D is perhaps TRBD1 (6 bases). V was pared by 6 bases and J by 8 bases, with 16 bases between. CDR3 length: 14 amino acids. The germline V gene has CDR1 SNHLY and CDR2 FYNNEI. The CDR3: CASRETGNREKLFF. The CDR3 DNA reads TGTGCCAGCAGGGAAACAGGGAATCGAGAAAAACTGTTTTTT.

The CDR3 nucleotides are TGTGCCAGCAGCGAACCCGGGAGCCTGTATGGCTACACCTTC. Protein: CASSEPGSLYGYTF. The chain joins TRBV11-1 to TRBJ1-2; no clear D. The CDR3 loop spans 14 amino acids. Germline V lookup: CDR1 SGHAT, CDR2 FQDESV (reference sequence). V lost 5 bases to trimming and J lost 5 bases, with 15 bases between them.

V usage is TRBV5-8 and J usage is TRBJ1-2; 8 positions match TRBD1. CDR3 length: 14 amino acids. V lost 3 bases and J lost 4; bases outside the gene matches: 5. The germline gives CDR1 SGHTS, CDR2 YDEGEE. CDR3 region: CASSSGGAGYGYTF. The CDR3 nucleotides read TGTGCCAGCAGCTCAGGGGGCGCGGGCTATGGCTACACCTTC.